This TCR beta chain stems from a study of T cell responses to AZD1222 COVID-19 vaccine. Study-wide results and caveats: Most donors were white British, females outnumbered males, and clonal diversity was possibly underestimated. Spike-specific TCR depth and breadth grew after two AZD1222 doses.

CDR1 and CDR2 (germline): KGHDR, SFDVKD. The CDR3 has 15 amino acids. Deletions cut 3 bases from V and 1 base from J, with 11 bases between. Of note for this clone: Its antigen is undetermined.

Profiling relied on immunoSEQ multiplex PCR, and the TCRdb table lists in-frame clones only, not all of them. The sample has fewer than 150,000 clones, around 90% seen once. The J gene is TRBJ2-5, the V gene TRBV24-1; D remains ambiguous. The receptor's source is an adult in good health. Sequenced here: peripheral blood, sampled on day 0 of AZD1222 vaccination. CDR3 coding DNA: TGTGCCACCAGTGATCAAGGGCAGATCCAAGAGACCCAGTACTTC. It yields the protein CATSDQGQIQETQYF.